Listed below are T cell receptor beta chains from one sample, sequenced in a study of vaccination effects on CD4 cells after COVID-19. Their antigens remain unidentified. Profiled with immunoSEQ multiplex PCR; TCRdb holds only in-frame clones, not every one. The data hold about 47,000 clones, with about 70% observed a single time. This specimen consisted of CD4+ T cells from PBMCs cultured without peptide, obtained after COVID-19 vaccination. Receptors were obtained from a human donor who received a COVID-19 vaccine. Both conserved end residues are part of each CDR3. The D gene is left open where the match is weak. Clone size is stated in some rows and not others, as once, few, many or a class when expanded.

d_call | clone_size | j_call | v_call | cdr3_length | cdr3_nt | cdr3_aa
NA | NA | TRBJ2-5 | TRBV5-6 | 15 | TGTGCCAGCAGCTTGGCCGGGGGGCCTCGAGAGACCCAGTACTTC | CASSLAGGPRETQYF
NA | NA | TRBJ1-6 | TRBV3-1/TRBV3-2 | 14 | TGTGCCAGCAGCCAAGTACAGGGAAATTCACCCCTCCACTTT | CASSQVQGNSPLHF
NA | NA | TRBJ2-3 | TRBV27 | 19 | TGTGCCAGCAGTTTATGGGGTAGCGCAACCGATGGGGGCACAGATACGCAGTATTTT | CASSLWGSATDGGTDTQYF
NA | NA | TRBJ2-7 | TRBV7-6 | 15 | TGTGCCAGCAGCCCCGGTCGGCAGAATTTCTACGAGCAGTACTTC | CASSPGRQNFYEQYF
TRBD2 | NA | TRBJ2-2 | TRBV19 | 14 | TGTGCCAGTAGTGGGGCGGGAGGGGCCGGGGAGCTGTTTTTT | CASSGAGGAGELFF
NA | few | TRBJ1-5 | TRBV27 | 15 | TGTGCCAGCAGTAGAACCACAGGGTTATTTGAGCCCCAGCATTTT | CASSRTTGLFEPQHF
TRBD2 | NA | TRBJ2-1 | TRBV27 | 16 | TGTGCCAGCAGTTTATTTTTTGGGGAGGGCTACAATGAGCAGTTCTTC | CASSLFFGEGYNEQFF
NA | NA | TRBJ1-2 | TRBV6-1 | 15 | TGTGCCAGCAGTGACGGGGGAAGGCGGTACTATGGCTACACCTTC | CASSDGGRRYYGYTF
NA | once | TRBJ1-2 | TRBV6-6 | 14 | TGTGCCAGCAGAGACAGTGGGGGCGACTATGGCTACACCTTC | CASRDSGGDYGYTF
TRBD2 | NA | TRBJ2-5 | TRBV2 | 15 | TGTGCCAGCAGTCTAGCGGGGGGGCTGGAGGAGACCCAGTACTTC | CASSLAGGLEETQYF
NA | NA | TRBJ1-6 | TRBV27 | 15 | TGTGCCAGCACGGTCGGGATAGGTGGTAATTCACCCCTCCACTTT | CASTVGIGGNSPLHF
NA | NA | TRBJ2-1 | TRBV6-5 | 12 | TGTGCCAGCAGATCCCCGACTAGGCCTCCGTTCTTC | CASRSPTRPPFF
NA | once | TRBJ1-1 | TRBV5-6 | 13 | TGTGCCAGCAGCTTGTTTCCGAACACTGAAGCTTTCTTT | CASSLFPNTEAFF
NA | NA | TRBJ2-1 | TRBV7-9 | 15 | TGTGCCAGCAGGAATGGGCAAACTGGGGACAATGAGCAGTTCTTC | CASRNGQTGDNEQFF
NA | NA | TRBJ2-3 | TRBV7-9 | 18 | TGTGCCAGCAGCTTAGATGTTCCCGGGGCCGAGTTCACAGATACGCAGTATTTT | CASSLDVPGAEFTDTQYF
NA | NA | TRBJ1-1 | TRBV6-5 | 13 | TGTGCCACTTCATTTCGACAGAACACTGAAGCTTTCTTT | CATSFRQNTEAFF
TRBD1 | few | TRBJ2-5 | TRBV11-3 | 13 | TGTGCCAGCAGCTTTACAGGGGTGGAGACCCAGTACTTC | CASSFTGVETQYF
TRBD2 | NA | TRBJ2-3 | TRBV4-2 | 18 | TGTGCCAGCAGCCTGAATTTTCGGACTAGCGGGGGGGCAGATACGCAGTATTTT | CASSLNFRTSGGADTQYF
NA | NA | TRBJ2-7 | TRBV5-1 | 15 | TGCGCCAGCAGGCCGGGGCCTAGCGCTTCCTACGAGCAGTACTTC | CASRPGPSASYEQYF
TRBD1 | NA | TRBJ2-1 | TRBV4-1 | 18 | TGCGCCAGCAGCCAAGGAGGGGGCCGGGGAAGGGCCAACAATGAGCAGTTCTTC | CASSQGGGRGRANNEQFF
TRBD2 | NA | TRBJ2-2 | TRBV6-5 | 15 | TGTGCCAGCAGAGCTAGCGGTACCATCACCGGGGAGCTGTTTTTT | CASRASGTITGELFF
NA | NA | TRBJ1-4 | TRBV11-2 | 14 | TGTGCCAGCAGCCCTCTCAGGGAGCGGGAAAAACTGTTTTTT | CASSPLREREKLFF
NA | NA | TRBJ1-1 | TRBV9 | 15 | TGTGCCAGCAGCGTAGCGGGGTGGGAGGTCGCTGAAGCTTTCTTT | CASSVAGWEVAEAFF
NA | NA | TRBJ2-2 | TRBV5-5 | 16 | TGTGCCAGCAGCCACCGACAGGATGCGAACACCGGGGAGCTGTTTTTT | CASSHRQDANTGELFF
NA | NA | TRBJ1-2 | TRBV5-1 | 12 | TGCGCCAGCAGCATATCCGGGGATGGCTACACCTTC | CASSISGDGYTF
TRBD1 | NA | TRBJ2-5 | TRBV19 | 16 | TGTGCCAGTAGTCACGGACAGGATGCAATCAGAGAGACCCAGTACTTC | CASSHGQDAIRETQYF
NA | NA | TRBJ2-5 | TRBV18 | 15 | TGTGCCAGCTCACCACTTCGGGGGGCCGGGGAGACCCAGTACTTC | CASSPLRGAGETQYF
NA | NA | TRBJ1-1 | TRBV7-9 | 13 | TGTGCCAGCAGTTTGGACCTGAACACTGAAGCTTTCTTT | CASSLDLNTEAFF
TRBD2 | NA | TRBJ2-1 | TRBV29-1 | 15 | TGCAGCGTCCCAAGACTAGCGGGGGCCTACAATGAGCAGTTCTTC | CSVPRLAGAYNEQFF
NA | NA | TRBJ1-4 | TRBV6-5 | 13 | TGTGCCAGCAGTTACCGGTGGGAGGAAAAACTGTTTTTT | CASSYRWEEKLFF
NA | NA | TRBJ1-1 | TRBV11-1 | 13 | TGTGCCAGCAGCCCTACCCTGGGCACTGAAGCTTTCTTT | CASSPTLGTEAFF
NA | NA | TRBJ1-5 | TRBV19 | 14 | TGTGCCAGTAGTCCTCGACAGAGCAATCAGCCCCAGCATTTT | CASSPRQSNQPQHF
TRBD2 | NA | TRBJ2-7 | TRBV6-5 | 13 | TGTGCCAGCGCCGCGGGAGTCCCCCCCCAGCAGTACTTC | CASAAGVPPQQYF
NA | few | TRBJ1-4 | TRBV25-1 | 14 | TGTGCCAGCAGTGACGGTTTTCGACGTGAAAAACTGTTTTTT | CASSDGFRREKLFF
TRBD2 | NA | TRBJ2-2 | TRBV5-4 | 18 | TGTGCCAGCAGCCTAGGACTAGCGGGGGCCACGAACACCGGGGAGCTGTTTTTT | CASSLGLAGATNTGELFF
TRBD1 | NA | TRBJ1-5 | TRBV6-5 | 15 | TGTGCCAGCAGCAAGTCGACAGGGGGCGGTCAGCCCCAGCATTTT | CASSKSTGGGQPQHF
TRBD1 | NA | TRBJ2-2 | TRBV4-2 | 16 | TGTGCCAGCAGCCAACTCAGGGGGCTAGGGGCCGGGGAGCTGTTTTTT | CASSQLRGLGAGELFF
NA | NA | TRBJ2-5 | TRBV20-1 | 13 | TGCAGTGCTAGTTTTAGGCGAAGAGAGACCCAGTACTTC | CSASFRRRETQYF
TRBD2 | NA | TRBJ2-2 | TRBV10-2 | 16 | TGCGCCAGCAGAGTTAGCGGGGGGGCAGCTCCCGGGGAGCTGTTTTTT | CASRVSGGAAPGELFF
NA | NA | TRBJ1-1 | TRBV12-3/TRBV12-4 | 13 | TGTGCCAGCAGTTTAGGTCCAAACACTGAAGCTTTCTTT | CASSLGPNTEAFF
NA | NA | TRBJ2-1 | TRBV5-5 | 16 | TGTGCCAGCAGCCCCTTCTGGGCGGGCACGTACAATGAGCAGTTCTTC | CASSPFWAGTYNEQFF
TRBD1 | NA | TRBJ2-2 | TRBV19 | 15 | TGTGCCAGTAGTATGACAGGGAGAATTGCCGGGGAGCTGTTTTTT | CASSMTGRIAGELFF
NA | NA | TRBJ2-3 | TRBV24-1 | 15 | TGTGCCACCAGTGATTCCGGGACTGGTTTAGATACGCAGTATTTT | CATSDSGTGLDTQYF
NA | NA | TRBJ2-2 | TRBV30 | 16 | TGTGCCTGGAGTGTCTCGGGGGGCCTAAACACCGGGGAGCTGTTTTTT | CAWSVSGGLNTGELFF
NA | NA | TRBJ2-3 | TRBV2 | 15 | TGTGCCAGCAGTGAAACGTCCAGGGCCACAGATACGCAGTATTTT | CASSETSRATDTQYF
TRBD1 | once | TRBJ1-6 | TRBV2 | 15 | TGTGCCAGCTCCCGGGAGACAGGGAACGGTTCACCCCTCCACTTT | CASSRETGNGSPLHF
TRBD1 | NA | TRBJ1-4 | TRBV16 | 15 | TGTGCCAGCAGACAGTCCGGGACAGGGAATGAAAAACTGTTTTTT | CASRQSGTGNEKLFF
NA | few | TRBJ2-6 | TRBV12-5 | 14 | TGTGCTAGTGGGCACACCAATGGGGCCAACGTCCTGACTTTC | CASGHTNGANVLTF
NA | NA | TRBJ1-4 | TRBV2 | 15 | TGTGCCAGCAGTTTAAGCCAGGCAACTAATGAAAAACTGTTTTTT | CASSLSQATNEKLFF
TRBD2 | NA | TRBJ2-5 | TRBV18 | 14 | TGTGCCAGCTCACGAGGACTAGCGGGAGAGACCCAGTACTTC | CASSRGLAGETQYF
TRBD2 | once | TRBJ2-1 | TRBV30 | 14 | TGTGCCTGGAAGGCGGGACTAGCGGCGGATGAGCAGTTCTTC | CAWKAGLAADEQFF
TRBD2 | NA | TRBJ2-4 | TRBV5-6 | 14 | TGTGCCAGCAGCTCCCGGGGGGTCAAAAACATTCAGTACTTC | CASSSRGVKNIQYF
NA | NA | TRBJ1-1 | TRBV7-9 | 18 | TGTGCCAGCAGCTTACCTAGGAGCTTCGGCCCAGTGAACACTGAAGCTTTCTTT | CASSLPRSFGPVNTEAFF
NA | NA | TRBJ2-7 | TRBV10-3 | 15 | TGTGCCATCAGTGAGAGGTCACTCCAAGAGTACGAGCAGTACTTC | CAISERSLQEYEQYF